The subject of this entry is one TCR beta chain. CDR1 is MDHEN, CDR2 SYDVKM, per germline. The CDR3 has 16 amino acids. Trimming at V came to 7 bases and at J to 2 bases, leaving 8 bases not matched to a gene. Clones were sequenced by immunoSEQ multiplex PCR, and TCRdb holds only the in-frame ones, with some missing. The profile shows about 40,000 clones, around nine tenths of them singletons. The data derive from a study of T cell changes during pregnancy in multiple sclerosis. The sequence came from a female donor with multiple sclerosis, enrolled in a pregnancy study. This rearrangement joins TRBV28 to TRBJ1-5; TRBD1 agrees at 10 bases. Material: CD4+ T cells from peripheral blood mononuclear cells, obtained before pregnancy. The CDR3 sequence: CASTYRGQGGNQPQHF. CDR3 nucleotides: TGTGCCAGCACTTACCGTGGACAGGGGGGCAATCAGCCCCAGCATTTT.